Below, 16 T cell receptor beta chains from the same sample are listed, as sequenced in a study of shared clonotypes between healthy human individuals (TCRdb year 2020). CD8 naive samples were CD45RO-negative cells positively selected for CCR7, giving a CD45RA+CCR7+ population that excluded TemRA cells. The protocol used for the library was the immunoSEQ multiplex PCR assay. This immuneACCESS table, as held by TCRdb, lists in-frame sequences with V and J called but not all clones. Of the missing ones, under half trace to an unresolved V gene in checked studies; the others have no known cause. The sample table contains approximately 740,000 clones; only one count was recorded for 85% to 95% of them. The leading ten clones occupy about 25% of the sample. The specimen sequenced was naive CD8+ T cells sorted from blood. The sample's cell subset or site label, in plain terms: CD45RA+CCR7+. All receptors derive from a man aged 30-40 years in good health.

The chain joins TRBV28 to TRBJ2-2; no firm D call. V gave up 4 bases and J gave up 1 base, with 16 bases separating them. The CDR3 loop spans 17 amino acids. Looked up from germline, CDR1 is MDHEN and CDR2 is SYDVKM. CDR3 in DNA: TGTGCCAGCAGTTCGGAGATACGAACGGGGAACACCGGGGAGCTGTTTTTT. It yields the protein CASSSEIRTGNTGELFF.

The genes are TRBV27 and TRBJ2-3; 11 nucleotides agree with TRBD2. The CDR3 is made up of 18 amino acids. Losses at the gene ends were 2 bases for V and 0 bases for J; bases not matched to a gene: 7. Looked up from germline, CDR1 is MNHEY and CDR2 is SMNVEV (reference sequence). CDR3 protein: CASSLRGLAETSTDTQYF. The DNA of the CDR3 is TGTGCCAGCAGTTTAAGGGGACTAGCGGAGACTAGCACAGATACGCAGTATTTT.

The V gene is TRBV9, the J gene TRBJ2-5; 10 nucleotides agree with TRBD2. Unmatched junction bases numbered 8, after V lost 0 bases and J lost 9 bases. Per the germline V gene, CDR1 is SGDLS and CDR2 is YYNGEE. The CDR3 totals 15 residues. The CDR3 region is CASSVEGGTSEAQYF. The CDR3 DNA follows: TGTGCCAGCAGCGTAGAGGGGGGGACTAGCGAGGCCCAGTACTTC.

The J gene is TRBJ2-2, the V gene TRBV4-1; D might be TRBD2 (5 bases). CDR3 length: 16 residues. V lost 5 bases and J lost 1, with 14 bases in between. The germline V gene encodes CDR1 MGHRA and CDR2 YSYEKL. The CDR3 spells CASSSIGVRNTGELFF. In nucleotides, the CDR3 is TGCGCCAGCAGCTCAATCGGGGTGCGGAACACCGGGGAGCTGTTTTTT.

This clone was observed a single time. In nucleotides, the CDR3 is TGTGCCAGTAGTATAGCGATCAGTACTGAAGCTTTCTTT. As protein: CASSIAISTEAFF. V is TRBV19 and J is TRBJ1-1, with unresolved D. The CDR3 has 13 residues. CDR1 and CDR2 (germline): LNHDA, SQIVND (reference sequence). The V gene lost 1 base and the J gene lost 5 bases, with 8 bases spanning the gap.

CDR3 nucleotide sequence: TGTGCCAGTGCCGAGGGGGACTACCAGCCCCAGCATTTT. Amino acid sequence: CASAEGDYQPQHF. V and J are TRBV7-8 and TRBJ1-5; D is possibly TRBD1 (6 bases). CDR3 size: 13 residues. The germline CDR1 and CDR2 sequences are SGHVS and FQNEAQ. Trimming left V 9 bases short and J 7 bases short, with 16 bases between. The full variable domain, with the rest looked up from reference TRBV7-8 and TRBJ1-5, is GAGVSQSPRYKVAKRGQDVALRCDPISGHVSLFWYQQALGQGPEFLTYFQNEAQLDKSGLPSDRFFAERPEGSVSTLKIQRTQQEDSAVYLCASAEGDYQPQHFGDGTRLSIL.

Concerning this clone itself: The sample holds other DNA sequences that translate to the same CDR3. This chain links TRBV6-6 with TRBJ2-2; D is uncertain. The CDR3 runs to 11 residues. In germline, CDR1 is MNHNY, CDR2 SVGAGI (reference sequence). The V gene lost 4 bases and the J gene lost 5 bases, with 2 bases spanning the gap. The CDR3 reads CASSSTGELFF. CDR3 DNA: TGTGCCAGCAGTTCAACCGGGGAGCTGTTTTTT.

The chain has TRBV13 and TRBJ1-4, with D maybe TRBD1 (5 bases). This CDR3 has 13 residues. Germline assignment: CDR1 PRHDT and CDR2 FYEKMQ (reference sequence). V was clipped by 3 bases and J by 8 bases, with 10 bases between them. CDR3 bases: TGTGCCAGCAGCTTGCAGGGTCGGGAAAAACTGTTTTTT. Its translation is CASSLQGREKLFF.

The rearrangement links TRBV10-1 to TRBJ2-6; D is ambiguous. The germline V gene encodes CDR1 WNHNN and CDR2 SYGVQD (reference sequence). Trimming removed 4 bases from V and 5 bases from J, with 21 bases in between. The CDR3 sequence is 18 residues long. The CDR3 DNA is TGCGCCAGCAGTGCCATGCGGATCGCACAAAGTCGGGCCAACGTCCTGACTTTC. It encodes CASSAMRIAQSRANVLTF.

CDR3 sequence reads: CASSPRGGTLSWFF. DNA of the CDR3: TGTGCCAGCAGTCCCCGGGGAGGGACGCTTAGCTGGTTCTTC. The genes are TRBV6-1 and TRBJ2-1; 7 positions agree with TRBD2. The germline V gene encodes CDR1 MNHNS and CDR2 SASEGT. V shed 5 bases and J 15 bases; nucleotides not matched to a gene: 16. The CDR3 runs to 14 residues.

A note on this clone: At the DNA level, this CDR3 is encoded by other sequences in the same sample as well. V usage is TRBV19 and J usage is TRBJ2-7, with TRBD1 matching 11 bases. Looked up from germline, CDR1 is LNHDA and CDR2 is SQIVND (reference sequence). V shed 3 bases, J shed 3 bases, and the junction held 1 base outside the gene matches. This CDR3 is built from 14 residues. The CDR3 loop is CASSIGTGGYEQYF. CDR3 nucleotides: TGTGCCAGTAGTATTGGGACAGGGGGCTACGAGCAGTACTTC.

With regard to this clone: The sample has other DNA sequences that encode this CDR3 too. This chain connects TRBV5-1 to TRBJ2-7; D gene ambiguous. V lost 4 bases, J lost 2 bases, and 13 bases lay in between. This CDR3 is 14 amino acids long. Germline-derived CDR1 and CDR2 are SGHRS and YFSETQ. Here the CDR3 DNA reads TGCGCCAGCAGCCCGGGTAGTGGTGCCTACGAGCAGTACTTC. Its protein is CASSPGSGAYEQYF.

The chain carries TRBV2 and TRBJ1-5; D remains ambiguous. The CDR3 consists of 12 residues. Germline lookup yields CDR1 SNHLY and CDR2 FYNNEI. The germline V and J ends were trimmed by 8 bases and 1 base, with 6 bases remaining between them. CDR3 amino acids: CASVGSNQPQHF. DNA of the CDR3: TGTGCCAGCGTGGGGAGCAATCAGCCCCAGCATTTT.

Notes on this clone: Within the sample, other DNA sequences also encode this same CDR3. The rearrangement links TRBV27 to TRBJ2-1; D uncertain. The V end was cut by 2 bases, the J end by 0 bases, with 5 bases between. Germline CDR1 reads MNHEY; CDR2 reads SMNVEV (reference sequence). CDR3 size: 14 residues. The CDR3 region is CASSLQSSYNEQFF. The DNA of the CDR3 is TGTGCCAGCAGTTTACAGAGCTCCTACAATGAGCAGTTCTTC.

V and J are TRBV5-1 and TRBJ2-7; D possibly corresponds to TRBD1 (5 bases). The CDR3 is made up of 13 amino acids. CDR1 SGHRS and CDR2 YFSETQ come from the germline V gene. Trimming stripped 4 bases from V and 1 base from J, with 9 bases between. The CDR3 region is CASSQGGSYEQYF. For the CDR3, the DNA is TGCGCCAGCAGCCAGGGTGGGTCCTACGAGCAGTACTTC.

The chain uses TRBV19 and TRBJ1-1, with a weak D call TRBD1 (5 bases). This CDR3 has 13 residues. The germline CDR1 and CDR2 sequences are LNHDA and SQIVND (reference sequence). V was shortened by 3 bases and J by 4 bases, with 9 bases between the two germline ends. The CDR3 DNA reads TGTGCCAGTAGTATGGGGGGTTTCACTGAAGCTTTCTTT. The encoded protein is CASSMGGFTEAFF.